Below, 24 T cell receptor beta chains from the same sample are listed, as sequenced in a study of blood T cell repertoires in COVID-19. The method was immunoSEQ multiplex PCR; TCRdb's version includes in-frame clones alone and lacks a portion of them. The sample holds around 340,000 clones; approximately 90% are singletons and the top ten take approximately 4.1%. The sample taken for sequencing was peripheral blood. These receptor sequences come from a woman aged 55-75 years with COVID-19, enrolled during active disease.

The rearrangement links TRBV7-2 to TRBJ1-3; 7 nucleotides agree with TRBD1. The CDR3 has 15 residues. CDR1 is SGHTA and CDR2 is FQGNSA in the germline V gene. V lost 1 base and J lost 9; bases outside the gene matches: 9. The CDR3: CASSLGGQAGGTIYF. The CDR3 DNA sequence: TGTGCCAGCAGCTTAGGAGGACAGGCCGGGGGCACCATATATTTT.

This chain uses TRBV7-2 with TRBJ2-1; possible D gene TRBD1, 6 bases. CDR1 is SGHTA, CDR2 FQGNSA, per germline. The CDR3 has 13 residues. V was shortened by 5 bases and J by 12 bases, with 17 bases between the two germline ends. DNA for the CDR3: TGTGCCAGCAGCCATCAACGACAGGTCGGGCAGTTCTTC. Translation: CASSHQRQVGQFF.

CDR3 coding DNA: TGTGCCAGCTCACCGCGGACAGATATCGGTCAGCCCCAGCATTTT. It is translated as CASSPRTDIGQPQHF. The rearrangement uses TRBV18 and TRBJ1-5, with D possibly matching TRBD1 (6 bases). Trimming shortened V by 3 bases and J by 6 bases, and 15 bases separated the two germline ends. Germline V gives CDR1 KGHSH, CDR2 LQKENI. This CDR3 region has 15 residues.

The CDR3 sequence: CASRNTGATYGYTF. The CDR3 DNA follows: TGTGCCAGCAGGAATACAGGGGCCACCTATGGCTACACCTTC. The chain employs TRBV6-5 and TRBJ1-2; 7 bases align to TRBD1. V lost 6 bases to trimming and J lost 4 bases; unmatched junction nucleotides: 8. CDR3 length: 14 residues. Germline lookup yields CDR1 MNHEY and CDR2 SVGAGI.

J is TRBJ1-1 and V is TRBV12-5, with 7 positions matching TRBD1. The CDR3 runs to 14 residues. J gave up 1 base and V 5 bases, and 4 bases lay outside the gene matches. Germline CDR1 LGHNT, CDR2 FRNRAP. As DNA, the CDR3 is TGTGCTAGTGGTACGGGGACAGAGAACACTGAAGCTTTCTTT. Amino acid sequence: CASGTGTENTEAFF.

For this clone: Other DNA sequences from this sample encode an identical CDR3 as well. This sequence joins TRBV24-1 and TRBJ2-3; a possible D gene is TRBD2 (5 bases). The CDR3 spans 12 residues. The germline gives CDR1 KGHDR, CDR2 SFDVKD. V lost 5 bases and J 3 bases, leaving 5 bases between the germline ends. Written as DNA, the CDR3 is TGTGCCACCAGTGGAGGGACAGATACGCAGTATTTT. This translates into CATSGGTDTQYF.

J is TRBJ1-2 and V is TRBV5-8; D unclear. The CDR3 covers 12 residues. The V and J ends lost 1 base and 7 bases respectively, with 8 bases between them. The germline gives CDR1 SGHTS, CDR2 YDEGEE. The CDR3 spells CASSLFLAGYTF. CDR3 sequence (DNA): TGTGCCAGCAGCTTGTTTCTGGCTGGCTACACCTTC. The whole variable domain, remainder taken from reference TRBV5-8 and TRBJ1-2, is EAGVTQSPTHLIKTRGQQATLRCSPISGHTSVYWYQQALGLGLQFLLWYDEGEERNRGNFPPRFSGRQFPNYSSELNVNALELEDSALYLCASSLFLAGYTFGSGTRLTVV.

This chain connects TRBV11-2 to TRBJ1-5, with 9 nucleotides matching TRBD1. CDR1 and CDR2 (germline): SGHAT, FQNNGV. The CDR3 consists of 15 residues. J gave up 11 bases and V 5 bases, and 13 bases lay outside the gene matches. The CDR3 DNA reads as TGTGCCAGCAGCCGAGACAGGGGGATGCGTTGGGCCCAGCATTTT. It yields the protein CASSRDRGMRWAQHF. The full variable domain, with the rest looked up from reference TRBV11-2 and TRBJ1-5, is EAGVAQSPRYKIIEKRQSVAFWCNPISGHATLYWYQQILGQGPKLLIQFQNNGVVDDSQLPKDRFSAERLKGVDSTLKIQPAKLEDSAVYLCASSRDRGMRWAQHFGDGTRLSIL.

This clone appeared a few times. This rearrangement joins TRBV5-1 to TRBJ2-2, with D maybe TRBD1 (5 bases). From germline, CDR1 is SGHRS and CDR2 YFSETQ. This CDR3 is built from 13 residues. V gave up 3 bases and J gave up 7 bases, with 10 bases separating them. The CDR3: CASSSGYGGELFF. The DNA of the CDR3 is TGCGCCAGCAGCTCAGGGTACGGCGGGGAGCTGTTTTTT.

The genes are TRBV14 and TRBJ1-1; 10 nucleotides agree with TRBD1. Looked up from germline, CDR1 is SGHDN and CDR2 is FVKESK. The CDR3 covers 15 residues. The V segment lost 5 bases and the J segment 4 bases; nucleotides outside the gene matches: 7. For the CDR3, the DNA is TGTGCCAGCAGCGCACAAGGGACAGGGGTCACTGAAGCTTTCTTT. Translated: CASSAQGTGVTEAFF.

There are a few counts of this clone. This chain connects TRBV5-8 to TRBJ1-5, with unresolved D. The CDR3 covers 14 residues. V shed 5 bases and J shed 1 base, with 10 bases lying between them. Germline V CDR1 and CDR2: SGHTS, YDEGEE. The CDR3, as DNA: TGTGCCAGCAGTCCACAGCCAAGCAATCAGCCCCAGCATTTT. Its protein is CASSPQPSNQPQHF.

The CDR3 loop is CASSLGLTSTGELFF. CDR3 in DNA: TGTGCCAGCAGCTTAGGACTAACCAGCACCGGGGAGCTGTTTTTT. This chain connects TRBV11-2 to TRBJ2-2; the D gene is possibly TRBD2 (5 bases). V lost 1 base, J lost 4 bases, and 10 bases lay in between. This CDR3 spans 15 amino acids. Germline loops: CDR1 SGHAT, CDR2 FQNNGV.

This sequence joins TRBV28 and TRBJ2-1; 11 bases match TRBD1. Germline CDR1 MDHEN, CDR2 SYDVKM. The V segment lost 4 bases and the J segment 8 bases; nucleotides outside the gene matches: 16. This CDR3 spans 18 amino acids. In DNA, the CDR3 is TGTGCCAGCAGTTCCAACTTCGGACAGGGGGCGCAAGGCGATGAGCAGTTCTTC. It is translated as CASSSNFGQGAQGDEQFF.

The gene calls are TRBV19 and TRBJ1-3; weak D call: TRBD1 (6 bases). The CDR3 consists of 15 residues. Germline lookup yields CDR1 LNHDA and CDR2 SQIVND (reference sequence). V was shortened by 3 bases and J by 4 bases, with 13 bases between the two germline ends. The CDR3, as DNA: TGTGCCAGTAGTATCGGGGGGCGAAGAGGAAACACCATATATTTT. Protein product: CASSIGGRRGNTIYF.

This clone was seen only once. CDR3 DNA sequence: TGTGCCAGCAGCCACGGGGGGGCCGCCGATACGCAGTATTTT. Protein: CASSHGGAADTQYF. The V gene is TRBV3-1 (or the pseudogene TRBV3-2), the J gene TRBJ2-3, with 8 bases identical to TRBD2. Germline assignment: CDR1 LGHDT and CDR2 YNNKEL (reference sequence). The V segment lost 3 bases and the J segment 6 bases; nucleotides outside the gene matches: 5. This CDR3 is built from 14 residues.

The chain uses TRBV19 and TRBJ1-2, with 7 nucleotides matching TRBD1. Germline CDR1 reads LNHDA; CDR2 reads SQIVND (reference sequence). V lost 3 bases and J lost 2; bases outside the gene matches: 21. The CDR3 spans 20 residues. CDR3 sequence reads: CASSIVPSDREKRRNYGYTF. CDR3 DNA: TGTGCCAGTAGTATTGTGCCATCCGACAGGGAGAAACGGAGGAACTATGGCTACACCTTC.

The chain links TRBV7-6 to TRBJ1-1, with D possibly TRBD1 on 6 matching bases. The CDR3 runs 13 residues. The germline V gene encodes CDR1 SGHVS and CDR2 FNYEAQ. The germline V and J ends were trimmed by 5 bases and 6 bases, with 13 bases remaining between them. CDR3 sequence reads: CASSPGQLAEAFF. CDR3 nucleotides: TGTGCCAGCAGCCCAGGACAGCTCGCTGAAGCTTTCTTT.

The chain couples TRBV18 to TRBJ1-4, with D perhaps TRBD1 (5 bases). Germline V gene sequence: CDR1 KGHSH, CDR2 LQKENI. V gave up 2 bases and J gave up 8 bases, with 9 bases separating them. The CDR3 is made up of 13 amino acids. The CDR3: CASSPDRIEKLFF. For the CDR3, the DNA is TGTGCCAGCTCACCAGACAGAATCGAAAAACTGTTTTTT.

The genes are TRBV5-1 and TRBJ1-1, with a tentative D call TRBD1 (5 bases). Trimming took off 4 bases at V and 1 base at J, with 11 bases between the two ends. CDR1 and CDR2 from the germline V gene are SGHRS and YFSETQ. This CDR3 is 14 amino acids long. For the CDR3, the DNA is TGCGCCAGCAGCGCGGGACGTCCGAACACTGAAGCTTTCTTT. It yields the protein CASSAGRPNTEAFF.

The chain employs TRBV12-3 or TRBV12-4 and TRBJ2-7, with 9 nucleotides matching TRBD1. The CDR3 loop spans 13 amino acids. Losses at the gene ends were 3 bases for V and 6 bases for J; bases not matched to a gene: 3. CDR3 coding DNA: TGTGCCAGCAGTTTGGGACAGGGTGGCGAGCAGTACTTC. Its protein product is CASSLGQGGEQYF.

The chain has TRBV10-2 and TRBJ2-2; tentative D call: TRBD1 (5 bases). CDR1 is WSHSY, CDR2 SAAADI, per germline. Trimming left V 11 bases short and J 3 bases short, with 19 bases between. The CDR3 sequence is 15 residues long. CDR3 bases: TGCGCCCGCGCCGACCCACAGGCAGACACCGGGGAGCTGTTTTTT. Its translation is CARADPQADTGELFF.

The chain is built from TRBV7-9 and TRBJ1-3; unclear D gene. The CDR3 is made up of 13 amino acids. In germline, CDR1 is SEHNR, CDR2 FQNEAQ (reference sequence). Trimming took 7 bases from V and 0 from J, leaving 7 bases between them. As DNA, the CDR3 is TGTGCCAGCAACGGTCGCTCTGGAAACACCATATATTTT. It is translated as CASNGRSGNTIYF. The whole variable domain, remainder taken from reference TRBV7-9 and TRBJ1-3, is DTGVSQNPRHKITKRGQNVTFRCDPISEHNRLYWYRQTLGQGPEFLTYFQNEAQLEKSRLLSDRFSAERPKGSFSTLEIQRTEQGDSAMYLCASNGRSGNTIYFGEGSWLTVV.

The J gene is TRBJ2-1, the V gene TRBV7-6; 13 bases are a match to TRBD2. This CDR3 has 15 amino acids. Germline trimming cut 5 bases from V and 3 bases from J; bases unmatched to any gene: 1. The germline gives CDR1 SGHVS, CDR2 FNYEAQ. The CDR3 protein is CASSTSGGDYNEQFF. Written as DNA, the CDR3 is TGTGCCAGCAGCACTAGCGGGGGGGACTACAATGAGCAGTTCTTC.

The J gene is TRBJ1-5, the V gene TRBV19, with 10 bases matching TRBD1. Germline values: CDR1 LNHDA, CDR2 SQIVND (reference sequence). The CDR3 covers 14 residues. Trimming removed 3 bases from V and 6 bases from J; junction bases left unmatched: 2. DNA of the CDR3: TGTGCCAGTAGTATGACAGGGGGCACTCAGCCCCAGCATTTT. It encodes CASSMTGGTQPQHF.